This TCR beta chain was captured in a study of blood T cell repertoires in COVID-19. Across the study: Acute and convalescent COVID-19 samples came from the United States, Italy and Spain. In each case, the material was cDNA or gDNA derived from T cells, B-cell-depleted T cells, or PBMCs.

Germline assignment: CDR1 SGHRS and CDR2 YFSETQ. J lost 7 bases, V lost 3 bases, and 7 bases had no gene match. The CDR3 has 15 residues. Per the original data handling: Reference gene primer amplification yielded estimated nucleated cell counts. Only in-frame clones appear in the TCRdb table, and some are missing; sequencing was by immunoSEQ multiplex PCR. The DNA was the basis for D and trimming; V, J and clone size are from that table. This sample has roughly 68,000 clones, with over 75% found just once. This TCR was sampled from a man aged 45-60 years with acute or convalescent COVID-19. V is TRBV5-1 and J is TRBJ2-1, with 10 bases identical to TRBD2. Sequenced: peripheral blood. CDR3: CASSSGELAGNEQFF. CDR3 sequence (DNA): TGCGCCAGCAGCTCTGGGGAACTAGCGGGGAATGAGCAGTTCTTC.